These 29 T cell receptor beta chains were all obtained from the same sample, sequenced in a study of T cells after yellow fever vaccination. A single record per CDR3 protein comes from TCRdb applying MiXCR to the 5' RACE reads. Among 400,000 to 650,000 distinct CDR3 sequences listed, roughly a fifth were seen once. The sequences come from PBMCs, collected less than 25 days after the first yellow fever vaccination. These receptors were collected from a man aged 18 to 30 who received the YFV17D yellow fever vaccine.

The chain joins TRBV6-6 to TRBJ2-7; no clear D gene. Germline values: CDR1 MNHNY, CDR2 SVGAGI (reference sequence). This CDR3 has 11 residues. Trimming shortened V by 2 bases and J by 6 bases, and 5 bases separated the two germline ends. CDR3 residues: CASSYLGEQYF. The CDR3, as DNA: TGTGCCAGCAGTTACCTTGGCGAGCAGTACTTC.

The V and J genes are TRBV25-1 and TRBJ2-6; no definite D call. Germline loops: CDR1 MGHDK, CDR2 SYGVNS. CDR3 size: 16 residues. Trimming took 3 bases from V and 2 from J, leaving 11 bases between them. The CDR3 reads CASSDYTKTGANVLTF. CDR3 nucleotide sequence: TGTGCCAGCAGTGATTACACGAAAACTGGGGCCAACGTCCTGACTTTC. Full variable domain (remainder filled in from reference TRBV25-1 and TRBJ2-6): EADIYQTPRYLVIGTGKKITLECSQTMGHDKMYWYQQDPGMELHLIHYSYGVNSTEKGDLSSESTVSRIRTEHFPLTLESARPSHTSQYLCASSDYTKTGANVLTFGAGSRLTVL.

In this sample, this clonotype turned up a few times. In DNA form, the CDR3 reads TGCGCCAGCAGCCAGGTTACGGGGGACTACAATGAGCAGTTCTTC. Its protein product is CASSQVTGDYNEQFF. This rearrangement joins TRBV4-3 to TRBJ2-1; weak D call: TRBD2 (6 bases). Germline V gene data show CDR1 as LGHNA and CDR2 as YSLEER. V was clipped by 3 bases and J by 3 bases, with 12 bases between them. The length of the CDR3 is 15 residues.

V and J are TRBV7-2 and TRBJ2-7; no firm D call. CDR1 and CDR2 (germline): SGHTA, FQGNSA. Trimming cost V 1 base and J 3 bases, with 7 bases left between them. The CDR3 runs to 13 residues. The DNA of the CDR3 is TGTGCCAGCAGCTTAGTGGCCGGCTACGAGCAGTACTTC. Its protein product is CASSLVAGYEQYF.

The V and J genes are TRBV20-1 and TRBJ2-5; TRBD1 aligns across 10 bases. Germline CDR1 is DFQATT and CDR2 is SNEGSKA (reference sequence). The V gene end was trimmed by 5 bases and the J gene end by 7 bases; junction bases not matched to a gene: 10. The CDR3 totals 14 residues. Written as DNA, the CDR3 is TGCAGTGCTCCGACAGGGGGCGAAAAGGGGACCCAGTACTTC. As protein: CSAPTGGEKGTQYF.

This clonotype was observed a few times. The gene calls are TRBV10-3 and TRBJ2-1; D is unclear. The V gene's germline CDR1 is ENHRY and CDR2 SYGVKD. With 0 bases removed from V and 14 bases from J, the gap between germline ends came to 17 bases. The CDR3 runs 14 residues. The CDR3, as DNA: TGTGCCATCAGTGAGTCGAACGCTCGGACGTTCAAGTTCTTC. Its translation: CAISESNARTFKFF.

This clonotype was seen a handful of times. The genes are TRBV5-1 and TRBJ2-3; a possible D gene is TRBD2 (5 bases). The CDR3 extends over 18 amino acids. CDR1 is SGHRS and CDR2 is YFSETQ in the germline V gene. The V gene lost 0 bases and the J gene lost 2 bases, with 19 bases spanning the gap. The CDR3 bases are TGCGCCAGCAGCTTGGCCATCATTCGGGGATCAGACACAGATACGCAGTATTTT. Translation: CASSLAIIRGSDTDTQYF.

This clonotype came up a few times. The chain joins TRBV4-1 to TRBJ1-2; the D is unclear. With 3 bases removed from V and 7 bases from J, the gap between germline ends came to 18 bases. The CDR3 is made up of 15 amino acids. Germline V gene data show CDR1 as MGHRA and CDR2 as YSYEKL. The CDR3 loop is CASSQLASLAGGYTF. As DNA, the CDR3 is TGCGCCAGCAGCCAGTTGGCTTCACTTGCGGGTGGCTACACCTTC.

This clonotype was picked up a small number of times. The rearrangement links TRBV7-3 to TRBJ2-6; TRBD1 matches at 8 bases. CDR3 size: 17 residues. Trimming cost V 5 bases and J 2 bases; bases outside gene matches: 8. CDR1 SGHTA and CDR2 FQGTGA come from the germline V gene. The CDR3 coding sequence is TGTGCCAGCAGCGTCGGACAGGGATTAACTGGGGCCAACGTCCTGACTTTC. Encoded protein: CASSVGQGLTGANVLTF.

In this sample, this clonotype turned up a few times. This chain uses TRBV20-1 with TRBJ1-6, with 7 bases fitting TRBD1. CDR1 is DFQATT and CDR2 is SNEGSKA in the germline V gene (reference sequence). V dropped 3 bases and J dropped 0; count of bases not matched to a gene: 2. The CDR3 contains 15 residues. CDR3: CSASHRGSYNSPLHF. The CDR3 DNA follows: TGCAGTGCTAGCCACAGGGGCTCCTATAATTCACCCCTCCACTTT.

The V and J genes are TRBV4-1 and TRBJ1-4, with D maybe TRBD1 (5 bases). The CDR3 runs 15 residues. Deletions cut 3 bases from V and 3 bases from J, with 11 bases between. Germline CDR1 reads MGHRA; CDR2 reads YSYEKL. The CDR3 loop is CASSQEGLSNEKLFF. Written as DNA, the CDR3 is TGCGCCAGCAGCCAGGAGGGGTTGTCTAATGAAAAACTGTTTTTT.

V is TRBV7-9 and J is TRBJ2-1; D ambiguous. V lost 8 bases to trimming and J lost 8 bases, with 7 bases between them. Germline CDR1 and CDR2: SEHNR and FQNEAQ (reference sequence). The CDR3 is 10 amino acids. CDR3 DNA: TGTGCCAGCGGCACGGATGAGCAGTTCTTC. Translation gives CASGTDEQFF.

The genes are TRBV20-1 and TRBJ2-3; tentatively, D is TRBD2 (5 bases). Trimming took off 6 bases at V and 3 bases at J, with 19 bases between the two ends. Germline V gene lookup returns CDR1 DFQATT and CDR2 SNEGSKA (reference sequence). The CDR3 has 15 amino acids. Here the CDR3 reads CSASIRGIGTDTQYF. CDR3 DNA: TGCAGTGCCTCTATCCGAGGGATCGGAACAGATACGCAGTATTTT.

The gene calls are TRBV10-3 and TRBJ1-2, with TRBD1 identical over 7 bases. The CDR3 extends over 12 amino acids. The germline gives CDR1 ENHRY, CDR2 SYGVKD. V shed 7 bases and J 4 bases; nucleotides not matched to a gene: 3. The DNA of the CDR3 is TGTGCCATCAAGGACAGGTCCTATGGCTACACCTTC. Its translation: CAIKDRSYGYTF.

This clonotype was counted only a few times. CDR3 region: CASSRGTSGGPQETQYF. The CDR3 DNA is TGCGCCAGCAGCCGTGGGACTAGCGGGGGACCCCAAGAGACCCAGTACTTC. V is TRBV4-3 and J is TRBJ2-5; TRBD2 aligns across 14 bases. In germline, CDR1 is LGHNA, CDR2 YSLEER. This CDR3 is 17 amino acids long. Trimming at V came to 4 bases and at J to 1 base, leaving 5 bases not matched to a gene.

This clonotype was counted between two and nine times. This sequence joins TRBV9 and TRBJ2-3; TRBD2 matches at 13 bases. Germline loops: CDR1 SGDLS, CDR2 YYNGEE. The CDR3 has 17 amino acids. Trimming removed 4 bases from V and 5 bases from J; junction bases left unmatched: 10. This CDR3 reads CASSTPGLAGPIDTQYF. DNA of the CDR3: TGTGCCAGCAGCACGCCGGGACTAGCGGGGCCGATAGATACGCAGTATTTT.

This clonotype was counted between two and nine times. The chain is built from TRBV20-1 and TRBJ2-5; no definite D call. Germline V gives CDR1 DFQATT, CDR2 SNEGSKA (reference sequence). The CDR3 loop spans 12 amino acids. V was pared by 7 bases and J by 5 bases, with 14 bases between. The CDR3 DNA is TGCAGTGTTATATCAGACGCGGAGACCCAGTACTTC. This gives the protein CSVISDAETQYF.

This rearrangement joins TRBV5-1 to TRBJ2-7, with 8 bases lining up with TRBD1. Germline CDR1 reads SGHRS; CDR2 reads YFSETQ. V lost 2 bases and J lost 1; bases outside the gene matches: 2. The CDR3 is made up of 14 amino acids. The CDR3 bases are TGCGCCAGCAGCTTACAGGGGGGATCCTACGAGCAGTACTTC. Its protein is CASSLQGGSYEQYF.

This clonotype was recorded many times. The CDR3 DNA reads TGTGCCATCAGTGCTGGACAGGAGGGCTATGGCTACACCTTC. Translated, it gives CAISAGQEGYGYTF. V usage is TRBV10-3 and J usage is TRBJ1-2; 7 bases are shared with TRBD1. Germline values: CDR1 ENHRY, CDR2 SYGVKD. V lost 4 bases, J lost 4 bases, and 6 bases stayed unmatched. The CDR3 covers 14 residues.

In this sample, this clonotype turned up many times. This chain links TRBV7-6 with TRBJ2-7, with D possibly matching TRBD2 (7 bases). The germline V gene has CDR1 SGHVS and CDR2 FNYEAQ. The CDR3 loop spans 15 amino acids. The V gene lost 1 base and the J gene lost 3 bases, with 13 bases spanning the gap. This CDR3 reads CASSLGAGALYEQYF. The CDR3 DNA is TGTGCCAGCAGCTTAGGTGCGGGGGCCCTCTACGAGCAGTACTTC. Full variable domain (remainder filled in from reference TRBV7-6 and TRBJ2-7): GAGVSQSPRYKVTKRGQDVALRCDPISGHVSLYWYRQALGQGPEFLTYFNYEAQQDKSGLPNDRFSAERPEGSISTLTIQRTEQRDSAMYRCASSLGAGALYEQYFGPGTRLTVT.

V is TRBV4-1 and J is TRBJ1-6; a possible D gene is TRBD1 (5 bases). Germline loops: CDR1 MGHRA, CDR2 YSYEKL. There are 15 residues in the CDR3. With 3 bases removed from V and 7 bases from J, the gap between germline ends came to 13 bases. The CDR3 spells CASSQPTESNSPLHF. DNA of the CDR3: TGCGCCAGCAGCCAGCCGACAGAATCAAATTCACCCCTCCACTTT.

This clonotype has only a few counts. The CDR3 sequence: CARGRGGMGRSDQPQHF. CDR3 in DNA: TGTGCCAGGGGACGGGGAGGAATGGGAAGAAGCGATCAGCCCCAGCATTTT. The chain couples TRBV7-3 to TRBJ1-5; a possible D gene is TRBD1 (5 bases). The CDR3 extends over 17 amino acids. The V gene lost 9 bases and the J gene lost 5 bases, with 26 bases spanning the gap. CDR1 and CDR2 from the germline V gene are SGHTA and FQGTGA.

V usage is TRBV12-3 or TRBV12-4 and J usage is TRBJ2-5; TRBD1 agrees at 9 bases. Trimming took 5 bases from V and 5 from J; bases not matched to a gene: 3. This CDR3 has 13 residues. The DNA for the CDR3 is TGTGCCAGCAGTGGACAGGGGAGGGAGACCCAGTACTTC. Translation: CASSGQGRETQYF.

This clonotype was observed a handful of times. The V gene is TRBV7-6, the J gene TRBJ1-6; D is ambiguous. Looked up from germline, CDR1 is SGHVS and CDR2 is FNYEAQ. Trimming took off 5 bases at V and 5 bases at J, with 13 bases between the two ends. The CDR3 is 15 residues long. CDR3 sequence (DNA): TGTGCCAGCAGCCCGGAGAGGAGCCATAATTCACCCCTCCACTTT. Translated, it gives CASSPERSHNSPLHF.

A single count supports this clonotype. The V call is TRBV6-1, the J call TRBJ1-1; 9 nucleotides align to TRBD1. The V and J ends lost 1 base and 4 bases, in that order; junction bases with no gene match: 13. The germline V gene has CDR1 MNHNS and CDR2 SASEGT. The CDR3 has 18 amino acids. As DNA, the CDR3 is TGTGCCAGCAGTGAAGTTGGGGGACAGGGATATATCGGCACTGAAGCTTTCTTT. Translated, it gives CASSEVGGQGYIGTEAFF.

This clonotype was recorded a few times. The DNA for the CDR3 is TGTGCCAGCAGCCATGAGAGGAGGACAGATACGCAGTATTTT. Its protein product is CASSHERRTDTQYF. The chain carries TRBV3-1 and TRBJ2-3; maybe TRBD2 (5 bases). Germline CDR1 reads LGHDT; CDR2 reads YNNKEL (reference sequence). Trimming removed 3 bases at V and 3 bases at J, with 10 bases between. The length of the CDR3 is 14 residues.

The chain couples TRBV7-9 to TRBJ2-1; D is ambiguous. Germline V gene data show CDR1 as SEHNR and CDR2 as FQNEAQ (reference sequence). The V and J ends lost 1 base and 0 bases respectively, with 13 bases between them. The CDR3 contains 17 residues. CDR3 sequence: CASSLEYGSSSYNEQFF. The CDR3 region has the DNA TGTGCCAGCAGCTTAGAGTATGGCTCCAGCTCCTACAATGAGCAGTTCTTC.

This clonotype was seen only a few times. The chain recombines TRBV6-5 with TRBJ2-7; 7 bases are shared with TRBD2. CDR3 length: 15 residues. Germline V gives CDR1 MNHEY, CDR2 SVGAGI. The V and J ends lost 4 bases and 1 base, in that order; junction bases with no gene match: 7. CDR3 protein: CASSSLGGGSYEQYF. The CDR3 DNA reads TGTGCCAGCAGTTCCCTCGGCGGGGGTTCCTACGAGCAGTACTTC.

CDR3 loop: CASRASQGRETQYF. Written as DNA, the CDR3 is TGTGCCAGCAGAGCAAGCCAGGGGAGAGAGACCCAGTACTTC. The rearrangement joins TRBV7-9 to TRBJ2-5; D may be TRBD1 (6 bases). V lost 6 bases, J lost 4 bases, and 15 bases lay in between. The germline gives CDR1 SEHNR, CDR2 FQNEAQ (reference sequence). The CDR3 extends over 14 amino acids.